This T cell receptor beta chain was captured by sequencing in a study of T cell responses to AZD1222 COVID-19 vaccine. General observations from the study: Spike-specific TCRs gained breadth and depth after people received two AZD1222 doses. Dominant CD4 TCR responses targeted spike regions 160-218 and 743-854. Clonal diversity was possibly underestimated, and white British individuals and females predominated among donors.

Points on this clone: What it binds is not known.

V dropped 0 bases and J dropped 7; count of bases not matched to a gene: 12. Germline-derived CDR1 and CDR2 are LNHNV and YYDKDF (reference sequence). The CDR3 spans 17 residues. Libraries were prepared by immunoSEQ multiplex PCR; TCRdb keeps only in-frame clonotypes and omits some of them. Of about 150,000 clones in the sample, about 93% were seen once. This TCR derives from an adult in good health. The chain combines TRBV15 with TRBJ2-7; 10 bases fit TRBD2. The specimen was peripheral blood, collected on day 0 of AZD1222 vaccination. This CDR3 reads CATSRDIGLAGEDEQYF. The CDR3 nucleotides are TGTGCCACCAGCAGAGATATAGGGCTAGCGGGAGAGGATGAGCAGTACTTC.